This entry is about one T cell receptor (beta chain). These data come from a study of T cell changes during pregnancy in multiple sclerosis. With 2 bases removed from V and 6 bases from J, the gap between germline ends came to 13 bases. The germline V gene encodes CDR1 SNHLY and CDR2 FYNNEI. This CDR3 has 14 amino acids. Measured with immunoSEQ multiplex PCR; TCRdb has only the in-frame clones, and not every one. The table has 22,000 or so clones, roughly nine tenths seen once. The source is a female donor in good health, enrolled as a control in a pregnancy study. This sequence joins TRBV2 and TRBJ1-1, with a possible D match to TRBD1 (5 bases). Here the sequenced sample was CD4+ T cells from peripheral blood mononuclear cells, taken after pregnancy. CDR3 sequence: CASSERTFSAEAFF. In DNA, the CDR3 is TGTGCCAGCAGTGAAAGGACATTCTCCGCTGAAGCTTTCTTT.